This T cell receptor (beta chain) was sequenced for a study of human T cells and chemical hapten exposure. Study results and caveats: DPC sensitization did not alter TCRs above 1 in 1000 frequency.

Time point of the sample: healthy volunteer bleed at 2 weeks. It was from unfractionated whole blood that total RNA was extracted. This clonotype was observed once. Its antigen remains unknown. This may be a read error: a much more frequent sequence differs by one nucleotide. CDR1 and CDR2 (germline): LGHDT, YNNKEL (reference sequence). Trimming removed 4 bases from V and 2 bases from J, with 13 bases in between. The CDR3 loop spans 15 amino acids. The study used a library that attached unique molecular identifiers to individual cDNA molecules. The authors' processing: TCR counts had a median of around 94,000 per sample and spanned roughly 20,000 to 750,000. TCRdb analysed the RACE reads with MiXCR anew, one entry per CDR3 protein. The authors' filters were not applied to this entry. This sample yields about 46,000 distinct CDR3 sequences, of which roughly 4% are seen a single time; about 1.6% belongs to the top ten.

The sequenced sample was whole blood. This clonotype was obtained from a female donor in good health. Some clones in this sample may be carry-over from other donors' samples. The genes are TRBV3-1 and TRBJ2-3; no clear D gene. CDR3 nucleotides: TGTGCCAGCAGCCGATCTGTAGGGTTCACAGATACGCAGTATTTT. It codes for CASSRSVGFTDTQYF.